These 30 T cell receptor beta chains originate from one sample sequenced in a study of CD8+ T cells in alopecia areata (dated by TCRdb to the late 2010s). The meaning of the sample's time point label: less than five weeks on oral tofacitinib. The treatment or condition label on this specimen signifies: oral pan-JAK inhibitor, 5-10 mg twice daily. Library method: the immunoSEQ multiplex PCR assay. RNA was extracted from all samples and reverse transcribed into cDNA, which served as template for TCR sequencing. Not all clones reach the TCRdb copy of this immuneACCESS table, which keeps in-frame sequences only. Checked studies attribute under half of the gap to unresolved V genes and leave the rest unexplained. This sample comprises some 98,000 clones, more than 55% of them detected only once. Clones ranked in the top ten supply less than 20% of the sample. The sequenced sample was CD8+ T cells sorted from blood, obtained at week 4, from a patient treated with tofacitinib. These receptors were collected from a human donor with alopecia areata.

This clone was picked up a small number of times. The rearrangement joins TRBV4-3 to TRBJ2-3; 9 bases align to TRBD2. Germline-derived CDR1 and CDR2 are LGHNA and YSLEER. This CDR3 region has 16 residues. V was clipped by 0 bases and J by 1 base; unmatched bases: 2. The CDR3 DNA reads TGCGCCAGCAGCCAAGAATGGACTAGCGGCACAGATACGCAGTATTTT. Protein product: CASSQEWTSGTDTQYF.

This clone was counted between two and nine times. Here the CDR3 DNA reads TGTGCCAGCAGTTTCGGCGGGAGTCCTGAAGCTTTCTTT. Translation gives CASSFGGSPEAFF. This rearrangement joins TRBV27 to TRBJ1-1; the D is unclear. The germline V and J ends were trimmed by 3 bases and 6 bases, with 11 bases remaining between them. Germline V gene sequence: CDR1 MNHEY, CDR2 SMNVEV (reference sequence). The CDR3 sequence is 13 residues long.

The CDR3 DNA reads TGCGCCAGCAGCCAGCGAGGGGGACAAGAGACCCAGTACTTC. Its translation: CASSQRGGQETQYF. The chain has TRBV5-1 and TRBJ2-5; a weak D match, TRBD1 (6 bases). The ends were cut back, 4 bases at V and 2 bases at J, with 12 bases in the middle. The CDR3 runs 14 residues. Looked up from germline, CDR1 is SGHRS and CDR2 is YFSETQ.

The CDR3 here is CASSVGSSDQETQYF. CDR3 nucleotides: TGTGCCAGCAGCGTAGGTTCGTCAGATCAAGAGACCCAGTACTTC. V usage is TRBV9 and J usage is TRBJ2-5; unclear D gene. Between the trimmed V and J ends, which lost 0 bases and 2 bases, there was a span of 11 bases. The CDR3 is made up of 15 amino acids. Germline assignment: CDR1 SGDLS and CDR2 YYNGEE.

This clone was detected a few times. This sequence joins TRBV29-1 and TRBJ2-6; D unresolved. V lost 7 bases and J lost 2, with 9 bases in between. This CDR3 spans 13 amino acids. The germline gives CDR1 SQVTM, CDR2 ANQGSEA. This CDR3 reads CSAWWAGANVLTF. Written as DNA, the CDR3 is TGCAGCGCCTGGTGGGCTGGGGCCAACGTCCTGACTTTC.

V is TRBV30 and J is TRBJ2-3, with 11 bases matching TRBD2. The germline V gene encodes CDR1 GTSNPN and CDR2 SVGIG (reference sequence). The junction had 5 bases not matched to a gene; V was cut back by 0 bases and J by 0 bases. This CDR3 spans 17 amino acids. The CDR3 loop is CAWSVPVAGGSTDTQYF. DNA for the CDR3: TGTGCCTGGAGTGTACCCGTAGCGGGAGGGAGCACAGATACGCAGTATTTT.

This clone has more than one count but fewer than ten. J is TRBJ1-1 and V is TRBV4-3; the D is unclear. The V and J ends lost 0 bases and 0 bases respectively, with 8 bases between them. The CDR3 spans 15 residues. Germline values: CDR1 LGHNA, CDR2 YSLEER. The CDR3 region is CASSQEEGMNTEAFF. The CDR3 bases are TGCGCCAGCAGCCAAGAGGAGGGAATGAACACTGAAGCTTTCTTT.

The DNA for the CDR3 is TGTGCCAGCAGCCTAGCCGGGACTAGCGAACTCCAAGAGACCCAGTACTTC. Protein: CASSLAGTSELQETQYF. The gene calls are TRBV7-3 and TRBJ2-5, with 10 bases that match TRBD2. V trimming: 5 bases; J trimming: 1 base; junction bases outside the gene matches: 10. Per germline, CDR1 SGHTA and CDR2 FQGTGA. The CDR3 consists of 17 residues. Filled out from reference TRBV7-3 and TRBJ2-5, the complete variable domain reads GAGVSQTPSNKVTEKGKYVELRCDPISGHTALYWYRQSLGQGPEFLIYFQGTGAADDSGLPNDRFFAVRPEGSVSTLKIQRTERGDSAVYLCASSLAGTSELQETQYFGPGTRLLVL.

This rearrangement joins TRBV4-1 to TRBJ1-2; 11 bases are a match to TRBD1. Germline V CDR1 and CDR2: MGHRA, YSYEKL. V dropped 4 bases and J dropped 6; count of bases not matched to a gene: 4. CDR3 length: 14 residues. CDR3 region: CASSPGTGGNGYTF. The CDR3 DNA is TGCGCCAGCAGCCCCGGGACAGGGGGGAATGGCTACACCTTC.

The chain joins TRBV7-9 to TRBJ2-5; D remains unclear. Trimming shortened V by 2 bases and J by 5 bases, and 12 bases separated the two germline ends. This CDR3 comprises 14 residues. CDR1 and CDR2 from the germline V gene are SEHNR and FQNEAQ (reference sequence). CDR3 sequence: CASSLSPPGETQYF. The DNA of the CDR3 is TGTGCCAGCAGCTTATCACCTCCGGGCGAGACCCAGTACTTC.

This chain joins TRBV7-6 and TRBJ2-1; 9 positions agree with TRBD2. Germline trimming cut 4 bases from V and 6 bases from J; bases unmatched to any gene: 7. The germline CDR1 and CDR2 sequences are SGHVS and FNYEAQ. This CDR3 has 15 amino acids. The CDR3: CASSSDSGRSNEQFF. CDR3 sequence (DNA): TGTGCCAGCAGCTCGGATAGCGGGAGAAGCAATGAGCAGTTCTTC.

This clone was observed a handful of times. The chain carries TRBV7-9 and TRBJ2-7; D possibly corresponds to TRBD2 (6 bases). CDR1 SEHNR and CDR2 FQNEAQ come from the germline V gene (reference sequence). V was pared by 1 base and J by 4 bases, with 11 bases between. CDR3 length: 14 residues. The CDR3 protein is CASSLVGTGYEQYF. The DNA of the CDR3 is TGTGCCAGCAGCTTAGTCGGGACTGGATACGAGCAGTACTTC.

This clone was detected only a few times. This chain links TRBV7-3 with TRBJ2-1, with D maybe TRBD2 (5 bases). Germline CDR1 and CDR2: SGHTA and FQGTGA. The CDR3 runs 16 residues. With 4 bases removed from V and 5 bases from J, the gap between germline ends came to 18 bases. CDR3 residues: CASSSRESYVHNEQFF. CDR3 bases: TGTGCCAGCAGCTCTAGGGAGTCGTACGTACACAATGAGCAGTTCTTC. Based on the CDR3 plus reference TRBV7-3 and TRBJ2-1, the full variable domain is GAGVSQTPSNKVTEKGKYVELRCDPISGHTALYWYRQSLGQGPEFLIYFQGTGAADDSGLPNDRFFAVRPEGSVSTLKIQRTERGDSAVYLCASSSRESYVHNEQFFGPGTRLTVL.

CDR3 residues: CASSRTGAGGYEQYF. In nucleotides, the CDR3 is TGCGCCAGCAGCCGCACAGGGGCCGGAGGGTACGAGCAGTACTTC. This chain uses TRBV4-1 with TRBJ2-7, with D maybe TRBD1 (7 bases). Germline loops: CDR1 MGHRA, CDR2 YSYEKL. Trimming removed 4 bases at V and 4 bases at J, with 17 bases between. The CDR3 contains 15 residues.

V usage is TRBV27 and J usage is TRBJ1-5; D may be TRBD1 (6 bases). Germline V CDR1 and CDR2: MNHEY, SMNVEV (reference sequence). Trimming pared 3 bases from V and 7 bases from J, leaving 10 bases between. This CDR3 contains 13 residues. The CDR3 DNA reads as TGTGCCAGCAGTTTGGGGGGCTGGCAGCCCCAGCATTTT. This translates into CASSLGGWQPQHF.

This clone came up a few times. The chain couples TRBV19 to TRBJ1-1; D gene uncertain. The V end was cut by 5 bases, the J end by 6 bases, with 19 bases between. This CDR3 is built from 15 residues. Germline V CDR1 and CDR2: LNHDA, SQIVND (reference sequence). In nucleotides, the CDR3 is TGTGCCAGTAGTGCCGACGACCTGGACGGGTCTGAAGCTTTCTTT. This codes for CASSADDLDGSEAFF. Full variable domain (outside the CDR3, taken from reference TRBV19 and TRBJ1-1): DGGITQSPKYLFRKEGQNVTLSCEQNLNHDAMYWYRQDPGQGLRLIYYSQIVNDFQKGDIAEGYSVSREKKESFPLTVTSAQKNPTAFYLCASSADDLDGSEAFFGQGTRLTVV.

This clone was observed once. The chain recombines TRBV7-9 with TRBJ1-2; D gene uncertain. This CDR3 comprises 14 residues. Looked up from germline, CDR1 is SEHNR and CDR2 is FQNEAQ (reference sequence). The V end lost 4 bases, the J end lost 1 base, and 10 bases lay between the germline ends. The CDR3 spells CASSSGRDNYGYTF. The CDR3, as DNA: TGTGCCAGCAGCTCAGGAAGAGATAACTATGGCTACACCTTC.

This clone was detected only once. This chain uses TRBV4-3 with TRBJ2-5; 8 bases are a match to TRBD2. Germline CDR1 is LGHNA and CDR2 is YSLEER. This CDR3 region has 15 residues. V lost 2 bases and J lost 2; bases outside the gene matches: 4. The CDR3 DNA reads TGCGCCAGCAGCCAACATCGGGGGGGGCAAGAGACCCAGTACTTC. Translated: CASSQHRGGQETQYF.

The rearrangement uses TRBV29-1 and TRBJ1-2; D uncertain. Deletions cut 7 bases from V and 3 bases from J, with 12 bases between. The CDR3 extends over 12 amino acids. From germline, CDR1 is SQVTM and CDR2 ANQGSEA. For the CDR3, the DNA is TGCAGCGCTATGACTGGGGACTATGGCTACACCTTC. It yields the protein CSAMTGDYGYTF.

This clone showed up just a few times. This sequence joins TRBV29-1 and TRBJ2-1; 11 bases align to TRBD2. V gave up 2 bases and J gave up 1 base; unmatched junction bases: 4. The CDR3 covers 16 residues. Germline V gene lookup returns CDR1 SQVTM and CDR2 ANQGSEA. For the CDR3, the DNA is TGCAGCGTTGAATGGGCTAGCGGGGGGTCCTACAATGAGCAGTTCTTC. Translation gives CSVEWASGGSYNEQFF.

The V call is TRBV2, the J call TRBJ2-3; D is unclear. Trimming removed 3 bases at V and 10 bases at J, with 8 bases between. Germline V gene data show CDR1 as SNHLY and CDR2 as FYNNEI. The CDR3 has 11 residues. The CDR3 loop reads CASSETYAQYF. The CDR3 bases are TGTGCCAGCAGTGAGACGTATGCGCAGTATTTT.

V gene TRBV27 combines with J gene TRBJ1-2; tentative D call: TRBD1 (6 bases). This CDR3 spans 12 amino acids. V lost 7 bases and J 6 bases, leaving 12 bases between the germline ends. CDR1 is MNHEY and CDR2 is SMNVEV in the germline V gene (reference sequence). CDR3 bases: TGTGCCAGCATAGGGGGGAACAATGGCTACACCTTC. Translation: CASIGGNNGYTF.

The CDR3 sequence: CAWSGGVTEAFF. The DNA of the CDR3 is TGTGCCTGGAGTGGCGGCGTCACTGAAGCTTTCTTT. The V gene is TRBV30, the J gene TRBJ1-1; no firm D call. The CDR3 loop spans 12 amino acids. CDR1 is GTSNPN and CDR2 is SVGIG in the germline V gene (reference sequence). The V and J ends lost 1 base and 4 bases respectively, with 7 bases between them.

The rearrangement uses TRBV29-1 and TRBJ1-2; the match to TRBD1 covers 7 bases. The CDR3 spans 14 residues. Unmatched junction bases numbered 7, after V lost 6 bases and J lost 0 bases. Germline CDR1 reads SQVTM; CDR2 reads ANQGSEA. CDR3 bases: TGCAGCGTGTTCGGACAGGAGGCTAACTATGGCTACACCTTC. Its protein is CSVFGQEANYGYTF. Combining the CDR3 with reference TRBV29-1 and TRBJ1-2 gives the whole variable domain SAVISQKPSRDICQRGTSLTIQCQVDSQVTMMFWYRQQPGQSLTLIATANQGSEATYESGFVIDKFPISRPNLTFSTLTVSNMSPEDSSIYLCSVFGQEANYGYTFGSGTRLTVV.

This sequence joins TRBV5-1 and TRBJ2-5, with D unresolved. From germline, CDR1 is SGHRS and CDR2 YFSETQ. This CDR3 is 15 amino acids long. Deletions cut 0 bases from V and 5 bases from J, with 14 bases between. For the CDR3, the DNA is TGCGCCAGCAGCTTGGAATATAACCAAAAGGAGACCCAGTACTTC. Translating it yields CASSLEYNQKETQYF.

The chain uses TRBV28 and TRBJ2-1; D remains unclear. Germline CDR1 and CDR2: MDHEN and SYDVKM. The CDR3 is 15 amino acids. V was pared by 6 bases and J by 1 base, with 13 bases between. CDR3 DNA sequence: TGTGCCAGCAGCCCAGCCCGGAGATCCTACAATGAGCAGTTCTTC. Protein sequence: CASSPARRSYNEQFF.

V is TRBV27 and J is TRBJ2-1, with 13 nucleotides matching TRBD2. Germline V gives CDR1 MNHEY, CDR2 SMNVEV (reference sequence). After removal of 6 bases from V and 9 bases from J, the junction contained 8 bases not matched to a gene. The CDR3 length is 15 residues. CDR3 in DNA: TGTGCCAGCAGGCTACTAGCGGGAGGGGTGTTTGAGCAGTTCTTC. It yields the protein CASRLLAGGVFEQFF.

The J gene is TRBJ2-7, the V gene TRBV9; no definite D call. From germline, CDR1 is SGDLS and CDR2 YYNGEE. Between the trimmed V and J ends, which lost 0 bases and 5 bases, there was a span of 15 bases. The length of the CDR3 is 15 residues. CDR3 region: CASSVATEPPHEQYF. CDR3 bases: TGTGCCAGCAGCGTAGCGACCGAACCCCCCCACGAGCAGTACTTC.

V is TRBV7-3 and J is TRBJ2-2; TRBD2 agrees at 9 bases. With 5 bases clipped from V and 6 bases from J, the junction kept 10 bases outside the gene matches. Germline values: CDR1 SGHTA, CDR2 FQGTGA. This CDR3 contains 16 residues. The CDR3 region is CASSPIGGRAPGELFF. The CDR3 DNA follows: TGTGCCAGCAGCCCAATTGGCGGGAGGGCCCCCGGGGAGCTGTTTTTT.

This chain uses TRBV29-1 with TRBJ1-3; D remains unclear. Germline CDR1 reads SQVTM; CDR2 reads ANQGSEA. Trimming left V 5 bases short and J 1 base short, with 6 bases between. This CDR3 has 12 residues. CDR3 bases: TGCAGCGTTTTGCTTTCTGGAAACACCATATATTTT. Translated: CSVLLSGNTIYF.